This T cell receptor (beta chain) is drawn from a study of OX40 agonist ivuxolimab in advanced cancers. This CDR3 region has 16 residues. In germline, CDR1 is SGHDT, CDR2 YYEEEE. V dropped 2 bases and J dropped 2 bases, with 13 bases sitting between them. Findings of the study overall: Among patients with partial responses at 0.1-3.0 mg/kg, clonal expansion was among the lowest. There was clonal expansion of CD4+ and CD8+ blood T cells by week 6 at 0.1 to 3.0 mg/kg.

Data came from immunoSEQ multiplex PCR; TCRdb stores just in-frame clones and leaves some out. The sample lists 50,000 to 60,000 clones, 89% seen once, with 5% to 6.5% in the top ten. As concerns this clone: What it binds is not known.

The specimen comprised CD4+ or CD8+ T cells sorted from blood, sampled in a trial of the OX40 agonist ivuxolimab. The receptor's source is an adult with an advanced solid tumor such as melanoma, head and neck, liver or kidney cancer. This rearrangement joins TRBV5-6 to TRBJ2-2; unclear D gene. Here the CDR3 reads CASSFNGPHNTGELFF. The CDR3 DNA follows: TGTGCCAGCAGCTTTAACGGTCCCCATAACACCGGGGAGCTGTTTTTT.